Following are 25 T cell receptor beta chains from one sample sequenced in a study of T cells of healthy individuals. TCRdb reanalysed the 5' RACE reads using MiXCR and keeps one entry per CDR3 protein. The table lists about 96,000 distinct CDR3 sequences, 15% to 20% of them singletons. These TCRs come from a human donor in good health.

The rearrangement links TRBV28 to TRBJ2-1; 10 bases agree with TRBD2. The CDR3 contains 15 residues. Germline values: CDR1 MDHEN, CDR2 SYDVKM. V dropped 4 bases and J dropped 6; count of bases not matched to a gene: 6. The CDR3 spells CASSSLAGGRNEQFF. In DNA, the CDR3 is TGTGCCAGCAGTTCTTTAGCGGGAGGCCGCAATGAGCAGTTCTTC. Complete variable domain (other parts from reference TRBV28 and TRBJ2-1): DVKVTQSSRYLVKRTGEKVFLECVQDMDHENMFWYRQDPGLGLRLIYFSYDVKMKEKGDIPEGYSVSREKKERFSLILESASTNQTSMYLCASSSLAGGRNEQFFGPGTRLTVL.

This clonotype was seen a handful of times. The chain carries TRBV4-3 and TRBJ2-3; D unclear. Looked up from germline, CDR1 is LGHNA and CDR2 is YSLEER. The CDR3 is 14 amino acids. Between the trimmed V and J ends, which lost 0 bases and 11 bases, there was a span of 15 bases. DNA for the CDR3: TGCGCCAGCAGCCAAGATCGCGGCTTTATTGAGCAGTATTTT. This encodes CASSQDRGFIEQYF.

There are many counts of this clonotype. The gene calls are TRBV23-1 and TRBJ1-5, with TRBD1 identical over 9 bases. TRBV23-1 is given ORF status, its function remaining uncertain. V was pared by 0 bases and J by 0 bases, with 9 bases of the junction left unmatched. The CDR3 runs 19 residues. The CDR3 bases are TGCGCCAGCAGTCAATCCCCCGGGACAGGGCCATATAGCAATCAGCCCCAGCATTTT. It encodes CASSQSPGTGPYSNQPQHF.

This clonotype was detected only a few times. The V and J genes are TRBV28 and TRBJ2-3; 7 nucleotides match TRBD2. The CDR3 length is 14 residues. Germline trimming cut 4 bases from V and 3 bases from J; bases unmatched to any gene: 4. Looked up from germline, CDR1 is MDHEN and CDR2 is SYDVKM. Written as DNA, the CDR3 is TGTGCCAGCAGTTGGACTAGGCTAACAGATACGCAGTATTTT. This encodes CASSWTRLTDTQYF. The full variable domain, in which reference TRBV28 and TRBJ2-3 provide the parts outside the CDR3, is DVKVTQSSRYLVKRTGEKVFLECVQDMDHENMFWYRQDPGLGLRLIYFSYDVKMKEKGDIPEGYSVSREKKERFSLILESASTNQTSMYLCASSWTRLTDTQYFGPGTRLTVL.

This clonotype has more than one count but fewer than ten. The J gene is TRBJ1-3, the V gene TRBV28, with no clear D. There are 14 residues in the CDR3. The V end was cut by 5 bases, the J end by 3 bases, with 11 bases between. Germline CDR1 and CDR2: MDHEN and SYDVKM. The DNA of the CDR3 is TGTGCCAGCAGTCTAGGACCAGGTGGAAACACCATATATTTT. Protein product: CASSLGPGGNTIYF.

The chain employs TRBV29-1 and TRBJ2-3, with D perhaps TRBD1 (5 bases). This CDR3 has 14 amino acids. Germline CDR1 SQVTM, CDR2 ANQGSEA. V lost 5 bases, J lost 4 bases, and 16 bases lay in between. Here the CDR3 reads CSVKRQTAADTQYF. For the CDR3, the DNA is TGCAGCGTTAAAAGACAGACCGCAGCAGATACGCAGTATTTT.

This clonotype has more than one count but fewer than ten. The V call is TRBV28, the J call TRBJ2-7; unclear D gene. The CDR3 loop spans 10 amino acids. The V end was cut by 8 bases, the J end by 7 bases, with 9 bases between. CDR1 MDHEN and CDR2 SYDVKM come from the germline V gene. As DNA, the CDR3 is TGTGCCAGCCTCGGTTTAGAGCAGTACTTC. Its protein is CASLGLEQYF.

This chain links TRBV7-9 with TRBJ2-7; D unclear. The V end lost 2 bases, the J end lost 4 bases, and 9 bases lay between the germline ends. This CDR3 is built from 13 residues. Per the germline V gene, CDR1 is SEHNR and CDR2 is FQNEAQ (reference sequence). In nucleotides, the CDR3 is TGTGCCAGCAGCTTAAAGGACGGATACGAGCAGTACTTC. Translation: CASSLKDGYEQYF.

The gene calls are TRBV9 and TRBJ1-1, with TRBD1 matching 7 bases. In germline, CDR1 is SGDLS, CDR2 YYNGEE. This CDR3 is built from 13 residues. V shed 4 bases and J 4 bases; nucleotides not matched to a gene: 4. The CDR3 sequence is CASSYQGGTEAFF. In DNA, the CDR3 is TGTGCCAGCAGCTATCAGGGGGGCACTGAAGCTTTCTTT.

CDR3 region: CASSLAHLSYNEQFF. CDR3 coding DNA: TGTGCCAGCAGCTTGGCACACCTTTCCTACAATGAGCAGTTCTTC. V is TRBV7-2 and J is TRBJ2-1; D is uncertain. This CDR3 region has 15 residues. The V end lost 3 bases, the J end lost 1 base, and 10 bases lay between the germline ends. Germline values: CDR1 SGHTA, CDR2 FQGNSA.

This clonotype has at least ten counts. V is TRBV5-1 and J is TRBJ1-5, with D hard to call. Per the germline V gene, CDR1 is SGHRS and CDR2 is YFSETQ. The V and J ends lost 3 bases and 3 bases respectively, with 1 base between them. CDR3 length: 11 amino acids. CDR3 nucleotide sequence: TGCGCCAGCAGCTACAATCAGCCCCAGCATTTT. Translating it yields CASSYNQPQHF.

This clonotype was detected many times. The chain's CDR3 is CASLSYSYEQYF. Written as DNA, the CDR3 is TGTGCCAGCTTGAGCTATTCCTACGAGCAGTACTTC. The chain recombines TRBV25-1 with TRBJ2-7; D uncertain. CDR1 and CDR2 (germline): MGHDK, SYGVNS. The CDR3 has 12 residues. Deletions cut 8 bases from V and 1 base from J, with 9 bases between.

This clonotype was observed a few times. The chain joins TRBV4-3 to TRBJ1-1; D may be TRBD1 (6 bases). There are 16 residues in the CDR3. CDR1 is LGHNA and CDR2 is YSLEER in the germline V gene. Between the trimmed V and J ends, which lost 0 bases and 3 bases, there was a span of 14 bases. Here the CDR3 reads CASSQDLGGIHTEAFF. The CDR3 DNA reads TGCGCCAGCAGCCAAGATCTAGGGGGAATTCACACTGAAGCTTTCTTT.

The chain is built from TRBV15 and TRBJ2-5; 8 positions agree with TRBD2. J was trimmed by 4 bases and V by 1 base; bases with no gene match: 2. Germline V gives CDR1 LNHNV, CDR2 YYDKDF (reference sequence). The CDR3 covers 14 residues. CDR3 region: CATSRGLALETQYF. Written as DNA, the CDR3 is TGTGCCACCAGCAGAGGACTAGCGTTAGAGACCCAGTACTTC. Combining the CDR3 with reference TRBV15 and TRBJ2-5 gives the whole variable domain DAMVIQNPRYQVTQFGKPVTLSCSQTLNHNVMYWYQQKSSQAPKLLFHYYDKDFNNEADTPDNFQSRRPNTSFCFLDIRSPGLGDTAMYLCATSRGLALETQYFGPGTRLLVL.

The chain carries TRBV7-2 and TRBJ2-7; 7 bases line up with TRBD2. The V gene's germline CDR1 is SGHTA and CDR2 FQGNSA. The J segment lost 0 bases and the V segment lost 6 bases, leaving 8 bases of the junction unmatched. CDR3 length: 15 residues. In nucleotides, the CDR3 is TGTGCCAGCAGACGTAGCGGGTTGAGCTCCTACGAGCAGTACTTC. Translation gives CASRRSGLSSYEQYF.

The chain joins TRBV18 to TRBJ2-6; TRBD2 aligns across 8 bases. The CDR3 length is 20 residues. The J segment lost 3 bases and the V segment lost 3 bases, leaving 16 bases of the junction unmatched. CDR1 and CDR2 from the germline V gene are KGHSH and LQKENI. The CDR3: CASSPKLDTSGFFGANVLTF. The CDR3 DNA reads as TGTGCCAGCTCACCCAAATTAGACACTAGCGGATTCTTTGGGGCCAACGTCCTGACTTTC. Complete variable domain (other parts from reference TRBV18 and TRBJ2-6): NAGVMQNPRHLVRRRGQEARLRCSPMKGHSHVYWYRQLPEEGLKFMVYLQKENIIDESGMPKERFSAEFPKEGPSILRIQQVVRGDSAAYFCASSPKLDTSGFFGANVLTFGAGSRLTVL.

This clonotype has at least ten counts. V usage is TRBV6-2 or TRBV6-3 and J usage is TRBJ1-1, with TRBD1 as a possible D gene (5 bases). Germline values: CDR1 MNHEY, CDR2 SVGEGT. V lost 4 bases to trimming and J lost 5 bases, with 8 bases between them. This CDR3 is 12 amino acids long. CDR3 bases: TGTGCCAGCAGTTTGACAGCTACTGAAGCTTTCTTT. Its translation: CASSLTATEAFF.

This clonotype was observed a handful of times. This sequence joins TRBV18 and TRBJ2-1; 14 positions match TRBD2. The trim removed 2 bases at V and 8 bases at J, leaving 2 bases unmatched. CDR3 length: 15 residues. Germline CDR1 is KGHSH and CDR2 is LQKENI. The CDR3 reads CASSPGTSGSHEQFF. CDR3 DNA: TGTGCCAGCTCACCAGGGACTAGCGGGAGCCATGAGCAGTTCTTC.

The CDR3 loop is CASSSSRNTQYF. As DNA, the CDR3 is TGTGCCAGCAGCTCCTCCAGGAATACGCAGTATTTT. The rearrangement links TRBV5-6 to TRBJ2-3; D remains ambiguous. V was pared by 3 bases and J by 7 bases, with 9 bases between. CDR1 SGHDT and CDR2 YYEEEE come from the germline V gene. The CDR3 extends over 12 amino acids.

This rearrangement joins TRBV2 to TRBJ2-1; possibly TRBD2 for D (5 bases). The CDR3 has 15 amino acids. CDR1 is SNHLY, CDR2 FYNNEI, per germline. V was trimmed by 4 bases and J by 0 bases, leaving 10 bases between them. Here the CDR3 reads CASSGAASSYNEQFF. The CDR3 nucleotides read TGTGCCAGCAGTGGAGCGGCTAGCTCCTACAATGAGCAGTTCTTC.

CDR3: CASSYSLERGLSNTEAFF. CDR3 DNA: TGTGCCAGCAGTTACTCCCTAGAGAGGGGGCTCTCGAACACTGAAGCTTTCTTT. The rearrangement uses TRBV6-2 or TRBV6-3 and TRBJ1-1, with TRBD1 identical over 7 bases. Germline lookup yields CDR1 MNHEY and CDR2 SVGEGT. The CDR3 is made up of 18 amino acids. V lost 0 bases, J lost 1 base, and 11 bases stayed unmatched.

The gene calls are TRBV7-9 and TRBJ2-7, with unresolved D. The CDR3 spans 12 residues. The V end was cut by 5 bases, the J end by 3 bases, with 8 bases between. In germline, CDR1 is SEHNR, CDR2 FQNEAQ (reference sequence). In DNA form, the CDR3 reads TGTGCCAGCAGCCCCCGGGTCTACGAGCAGTACTTC. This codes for CASSPRVYEQYF.

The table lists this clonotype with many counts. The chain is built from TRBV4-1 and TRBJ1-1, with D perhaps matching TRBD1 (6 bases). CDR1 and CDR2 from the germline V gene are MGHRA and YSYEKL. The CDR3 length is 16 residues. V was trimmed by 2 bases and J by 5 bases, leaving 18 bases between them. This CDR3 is CASSQRRGGPITEAFF. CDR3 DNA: TGCGCCAGCAGCCAAAGAAGGGGGGGCCCTATAACTGAAGCTTTCTTT.

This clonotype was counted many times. CDR3 loop: CASSLIGGTQYF. The DNA for the CDR3 is TGTGCCAGTAGTCTTATTGGAGGTACGCAGTATTTT. The chain links TRBV19 to TRBJ2-3, with a tentative D call TRBD2 (5 bases). V lost 5 bases to trimming and J lost 8 bases, with 11 bases between them. Germline V gene data show CDR1 as LNHDA and CDR2 as SQIVND (reference sequence). The CDR3 sequence is 12 residues long.

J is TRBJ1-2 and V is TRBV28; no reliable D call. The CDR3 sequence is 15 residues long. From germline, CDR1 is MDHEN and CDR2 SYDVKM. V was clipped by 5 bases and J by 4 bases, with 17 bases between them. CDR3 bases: TGTGCCAGCAGTCCCCCCCGTGTAGATTCCTATGGCTACACCTTC. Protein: CASSPPRVDSYGYTF.